The 14 T cell receptor beta chains below were found in one sample sequenced in a study of shared clonotypes between healthy human individuals. Profiling relied on immunoSEQ multiplex PCR, and the TCRdb table lists in-frame clones only, not all of them. The data hold fewer than 400,000 clones, with 74% observed a single time. The source material was memory CD4+ T cells sorted from blood. Subset noted: CD45RA-negative fraction. The receptors originated from a man aged 30 to 39 in good health.

This chain links TRBV11-3 with TRBJ2-3, with D perhaps given as TRBD1 or TRBD2 (5 bases each). This CDR3 has 15 residues. From germline, CDR1 is SGHNT and CDR2 YENEEA. Between the trimmed V and J ends, which lost 3 bases and 0 bases, there was a span of 10 bases. The CDR3: CASSLRGVSTDTQYF. The CDR3 coding sequence is TGTGCCAGCAGCTTGAGGGGAGTTAGCACAGATACGCAGTATTTT.

This clone was recorded once. The CDR3 bases are TGTGCCAGTAGTATTAGGAGCTCTGGAAACACCATATATTTT. Encoded protein: CASSIRSSGNTIYF. The chain is built from TRBV19 and TRBJ1-3; no reliable D call. The length of the CDR3 is 14 residues. Trimming took 3 bases from V and 0 from J, leaving 6 bases between them. CDR1 is LNHDA and CDR2 is SQIVND in the germline V gene (reference sequence).

The chain carries TRBV28 and TRBJ1-2; D unresolved. Germline V gene sequence: CDR1 MDHEN, CDR2 SYDVKM. CDR3 length equals 13 residues. V dropped 5 bases and J dropped 4 bases, with 11 bases sitting between them. The CDR3 loop reads CASSPGSLYGYTF. The CDR3 coding sequence is TGTGCCAGCAGTCCTGGCAGCCTCTATGGCTACACCTTC.

This clone has ten or more counts. The chain recombines TRBV2 with TRBJ2-1; TRBD1 matches 9 bases. Germline V gives CDR1 SNHLY, CDR2 FYNNEI. This CDR3 has 13 residues. V shed 6 bases, J shed 4 bases, and the junction held 1 base outside the gene matches. The CDR3 reads CASRGTGYNEQFF. In DNA, the CDR3 is TGTGCCAGCAGAGGGACAGGGTACAATGAGCAGTTCTTC. Looking up the rest from reference TRBV2 and TRBJ2-1 gives the full variable domain: EPEVTQTPSHQVTQMGQEVILRCVPISNHLYFYWYRQILGQKVEFLVSFYNNEISEKSEIFDDQFSVERPDGSNFTLKIRSTKLEDSAMYFCASRGTGYNEQFFGPGTRLTVL.

J is TRBJ2-3 and V is TRBV5-6; 8 bases map to TRBD2. The CDR3 is made up of 16 amino acids. V trimming: 0 bases; J trimming: 0 bases; junction bases outside the gene matches: 3. Germline V gene data show CDR1 as SGHDT and CDR2 as YYEEEE. The CDR3 here is CASSLGGGGSTDTQYF. The CDR3 coding sequence is TGTGCCAGCAGCTTGGGGGGCGGGGGGAGCACAGATACGCAGTATTTT.

The V and J genes are TRBV5-4 and TRBJ2-3, with 7 bases matching TRBD2. The CDR3 has 16 residues. The ends lost 4 bases at V and 4 bases at J; junction bases unmatched: 12. The V gene's germline CDR1 is SGHNT and CDR2 YYREEE (reference sequence). The CDR3 nucleotides are TGTGCCAGCAGCCCAGCGCGCGCGGGAGTTGCAGATACGCAGTATTTT. The encoded protein is CASSPARAGVADTQYF.

V and J are TRBV5-1 and TRBJ1-4; 8 nucleotides match TRBD1. The CDR3 is 15 residues long. V lost 4 bases and J lost 5; bases outside the gene matches: 7. From germline, CDR1 is SGHRS and CDR2 YFSETQ. The CDR3 DNA follows: TGCGCCAGCAGCATAGGACAGGGCAAAAATGAAAAACTGTTTTTT. Its protein is CASSIGQGKNEKLFF.

The chain recombines TRBV10-1 with TRBJ2-7; weak D call: TRBD1 (5 bases). Germline CDR1 WNHNN, CDR2 SYGVQD (reference sequence). CDR3 length equals 13 residues. V was pared by 6 bases and J by 2 bases, with 11 bases between. The DNA of the CDR3 is TGCGCCAGCAGCCCGGCAGGGCCCTACGAGCAGTACTTC. This sequence encodes CASSPAGPYEQYF.

The chain has TRBV5-1 and TRBJ2-7; 9 bases match TRBD2. Germline V gene sequence: CDR1 SGHRS, CDR2 YFSETQ. This CDR3 has 15 residues. After removal of 0 bases from V and 5 bases from J, the junction contained 6 bases not matched to a gene. The CDR3 loop reads CASSLGSGRGDEQYF. CDR3 sequence (DNA): TGCGCCAGCAGCTTGGGTAGCGGGAGAGGCGACGAGCAGTACTTC.

This clone has only a few counts. The rearrangement uses TRBV6-5 and TRBJ1-2, with 8 bases matching TRBD1. The ends lost 6 bases at V and 8 bases at J; junction bases unmatched: 11. CDR1 and CDR2 from the germline V gene are MNHEY and SVGAGI. The CDR3 is 14 residues long. CDR3 DNA: TGTGCCAGCAGCCCCGGACAGGGCAAGGACGGCTACACCTTC. Protein: CASSPGQGKDGYTF.

This chain uses TRBV10-2 with TRBJ2-7; 7 nucleotides agree with TRBD2. CDR1 is WSHSY and CDR2 is SAAADI in the germline V gene. V gave up 4 bases and J gave up 0 bases; unmatched junction bases: 9. This CDR3 spans 16 amino acids. The CDR3 DNA reads TGCGCCAGCAGTGGCTACGGGAGGACTAACTCCTACGAGCAGTACTTC. Translation gives CASSGYGRTNSYEQYF.

The rearrangement links TRBV5-1 to TRBJ2-3; TRBD2 agrees at 9 bases. Germline CDR1 SGHRS, CDR2 YFSETQ. The CDR3 runs to 16 residues. V lost 0 bases, J lost 2 bases, and 4 bases stayed unmatched. In DNA form, the CDR3 reads TGCGCCAGCAGCTTGGAAGCGGGACTAGCCACAGATACGCAGTATTTT. It codes for CASSLEAGLATDTQYF.

This clone was counted a single time. The chain combines TRBV10-3 with TRBJ2-1, with TRBD2 matching over 12 bases. With 5 bases clipped from V and 7 bases from J, the junction kept 6 bases outside the gene matches. Germline assignment: CDR1 ENHRY and CDR2 SYGVKD. There are 15 residues in the CDR3. The CDR3 DNA reads as TGTGCCATCAGTTCCGGGACTAGCGGGTGGAATGAGCAGTTCTTC. Translation gives CAISSGTSGWNEQFF.

The chain recombines TRBV13 with TRBJ2-1, with 8 bases matching TRBD2. Germline values: CDR1 PRHDT, CDR2 FYEKMQ (reference sequence). This CDR3 is built from 17 residues. V shed 1 base and J 7 bases; nucleotides not matched to a gene: 12. CDR3 nucleotide sequence: TGTGCCAGCAGCTTAGACCTCGGCGGGGGGCCTGGGAATGAGCAGTTCTTC. Translated, it gives CASSLDLGGGPGNEQFF. Full variable domain (missing parts from reference TRBV13 and TRBJ2-1): AAGVIQSPRHLIKEKRETATLKCYPIPRHDTVYWYQQGPGQDPQFLISFYEKMQSDKGSIPDRFSAQQFSDYHSELNMSSLELGDSALYFCASSLDLGGGPGNEQFFGPGTRLTVL.